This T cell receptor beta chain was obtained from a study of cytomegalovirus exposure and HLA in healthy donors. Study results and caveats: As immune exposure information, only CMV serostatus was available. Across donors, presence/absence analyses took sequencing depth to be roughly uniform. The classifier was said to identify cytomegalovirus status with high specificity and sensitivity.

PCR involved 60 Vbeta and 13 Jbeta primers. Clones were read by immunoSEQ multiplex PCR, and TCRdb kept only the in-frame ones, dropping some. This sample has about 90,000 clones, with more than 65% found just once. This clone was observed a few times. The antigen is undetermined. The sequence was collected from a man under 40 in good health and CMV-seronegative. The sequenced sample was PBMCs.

The CDR3 is CASSFGLAGGEQFF. The CDR3 bases are TGTGCCAGCAGCTTTGGACTAGCGGGGGGTGAGCAGTTCTTC. J is TRBJ2-1 and V is TRBV7-9; 14 bases are a match to TRBD2. J lost 9 bases, V lost 3 bases, and 1 base had no gene match. From germline, CDR1 is SEHNR and CDR2 FQNEAQ (reference sequence). This CDR3 is built from 14 residues.